This entry concerns a single TCR beta chain. This clonotype was detected ten times or more. Its antigen is currently not known. Base qualities were left out, and no much larger clone turns up one base away. Inclusive of the bounding cysteine and phenylalanine, the CDR3 is 15 residues long. Only the CDR3 portion is preserved as DNA: 45 bases, with reading frame beginning at the first base. Unmatched junction bases come to 2, with V trimmed by 0 bases and J by 1 base. Per the germline V gene (reference sequence), DFQATT is the CDR1 and SNEGSKA is the CDR2. The sample is drawn from a study of T cells in Graves' hyperthyroidism and ophthalmopathy (dated 2019 in TCRdb). Regarding the research as a whole: Peripheral blood was collected at initial diagnosis, before any treatment. To identify TCR V-J signatures that set the groups apart, the researchers used a discovery cohort of 95 to 100 patients, made up of roughly 45 with Graves' ophthalmopathy and approximately 57 with stable Graves' hyperthyroidism. Prospective prediction of ophthalmopathy was tested in an independent validation cohort of fewer than 20 hyperthyroidism patients and roughly 16 patients who later progressed to ophthalmopathy. The approximately 95 discovery patients were divided at random into training and test sets in a 7:3 ratio. In addition, the study compared T-cell repertoires in thyroid tissue and in blood from about six Graves' hyperthyroidism patients. After sampling, hyperthyroidism patients received methimazole starting at 30 mg daily, and ophthalmopathy patients received high-dose intravenous methylprednisolone. According to the paper, TCR Vbeta CDR3 sequencing was carried out on 135 peripheral blood samples, which came from over 40 ophthalmopathy, 80 or so hyperthyroidism and roughly 17 progressor patients.

Amplification of TCR beta CDR3 regions was carried out from RNA transcripts. A first-round RT-PCR of the TCR CDR3 used the HTBI primer set with the Qiagen OneStep RT-PCR kit. Libraries were constructed in a second round of multiplex PCR, after which size selection and purification were carried out. Paired-end sequencing of the libraries was performed with 100 bp reads on an Illumina HiSeq2000. The original pipeline was this. SOAPnuke was used to process the raw data, removing reads that contained adapters or uncalled bases, had a mean Phred below 15, or lacked an exact match to the constant primer or identifier. COPE v1.2.5 was used to merge the high-quality paired reads, and each unique nucleotide sequence was defined as a clonotype. Clonotypes were aligned to IMGT TRBV, TRBD and TRBJ reference segments using MiTCR v1.1. The analysis included only V-J combinations with a frequency above 0.0001, which together covered 99% to 99.2% of the repertoires. The TCS score was defined as F50 (clonal expansion) divided by E x V (chaos), with BLOSUM62-based TCRdist calculated between CDR3 peptides within each V-J. Welch's t-statistics and random forest reduced 514 V-J features to under 15, which were used in a naive Bayes classifier (R e1071). TCRdb reworked the public reads: Q25 trimming with fastp, MiXCR clone assembly, productive beta chains retained. Each CDR3 protein gets just one entry, which takes the most common genes and DNA from the rows behind it. The V and J calls follow TCRdb's processing rather than the paper's. The sample table holds 300,000 to 400,000 distinct CDR3 sequences, of which 15% to 20% were seen once. 45% to 55% of the sample lies in the top ten.

Summary of the overall study and its limitations: No statistical method was used to fix the sample size in advance, and group allocation was not hidden from the investigators. Most expanded thyroid clonotypes (frequency above 0.001) were also detected in blood, suggesting blood repertoires may reflect thyroid immune responses. A 13 V-J signature model separated ophthalmopathy from stable hyperthyroidism, with 87.88% sensitivity and just under 84% specificity in cross-validation and 80%/75% in testing. During validation, the model predicted progression to ophthalmopathy a median of approximately 7 months ahead of onset, with more than 55% sensitivity and roughly 75% specificity.

A patient counted as having stable Graves' hyperthyroidism if no progression to ophthalmopathy occurred over 18 months of follow-up. Hyperthyroidism patients were newly diagnosed, had a disease duration of under 2 months, and were aged 18 to 65 years. Patients with uncontrolled infections, other autoimmune diseases, pregnancy or lactation were excluded. Diagnoses were established on the basis of clinical symptoms, serum thyroxine and TRAb, thyroid ultrasound, and orbital computed tomography. PBMCs were isolated from 10 ml of fresh peripheral blood by Ficoll-Paque density gradient centrifugation. Trizol reagent was used to extract total RNA, and RNA quality was then checked on an Agilent 2100 Bioanalyzer.

The rearrangement combines TRBV20-1 with TRBJ2-3; TRBD2 agrees with 9 junctional bases. This clonotype was obtained from a woman between 45 and 65 years old with Graves' hyperthyroidism. The sequenced sample was blood. The bases read TGCAGTGCTAGAGATAGGACTAGCGGCACAGATACGCAGTATTTT. Its protein is CSARDRTSGTDTQYF.